One sample yielded the 11 T cell receptor beta chains listed below, sequenced in a study of shared clonotypes between healthy human individuals. Naive CD8 cells were CD45RO-negative, positively selected for CCR7, excluding terminally differentiated effector memory CD45RA+ cells. Generated by immunoSEQ multiplex PCR, the TCRdb table keeps only in-frame clones and is missing some. The data hold about 580,000 clones, with roughly 98% observed a single time. The specimen was naive CD8+ T cells sorted from blood. Receptor source: a man aged 25-45 years in good health.

The J gene is TRBJ2-1, the V gene TRBV4-1, with D perhaps assigned TRBD1 or TRBD2 (5 bases each). CDR3 length equals 17 residues. Trimming shortened V by 0 bases and J by 4 bases, and 16 bases separated the two germline ends. Germline V gives CDR1 MGHRA, CDR2 YSYEKL. CDR3 coding DNA: TGCGCCAGCAGCCAAGAGGTCCGGGACGGACCTTACAATGAGCAGTTCTTC. This gives the protein CASSQEVRDGPYNEQFF.

V usage is TRBV29-1 and J usage is TRBJ2-7; D might be TRBD1 (6 bases). The V end was cut by 6 bases, the J end by 3 bases, with 15 bases between. CDR1 and CDR2 (germline): SQVTM, ANQGSEA. This CDR3 has 13 residues. CDR3 DNA sequence: TGCAGCGTAACCTTGGGACAAGGCTACGAGCAGTACTTC. Protein: CSVTLGQGYEQYF.

The chain employs TRBV7-9 and TRBJ2-1; D is perhaps TRBD1 (5 bases). V lost 5 bases and J 6 bases, leaving 11 bases between the germline ends. The germline V gene encodes CDR1 SEHNR and CDR2 FQNEAQ (reference sequence). CDR3 length: 13 residues. The CDR3 spells CASSPRVGNEQFF. The CDR3 DNA is TGTGCCAGCAGCCCCAGGGTTGGCAATGAGCAGTTCTTC.

DNA for the CDR3: TGTGCCAGCAGCTTACGGACAGCCTACGAGCAGTACTTC. Its protein product is CASSLRTAYEQYF. The J gene is TRBJ2-7, the V gene TRBV7-8; the D gene is possibly TRBD1 (6 bases). Trimming removed 2 bases from V and 2 bases from J, with 7 bases in between. The CDR3 is 13 amino acids. Looked up from germline, CDR1 is SGHVS and CDR2 is FQNEAQ.

The V gene is TRBV11-1, the J gene TRBJ1-1; D gene ambiguous. CDR1 and CDR2 from the germline V gene are SGHAT and FQDESV (reference sequence). The V end lost 1 base, the J end lost 0 bases, and 9 bases lay between the germline ends. The length of the CDR3 is 15 residues. CDR3 sequence (DNA): TGTGCCAGCAGCTTAGACATCCTCATGAACACTGAAGCTTTCTTT. Translating gives CASSLDILMNTEAFF.

The rearrangement joins TRBV2 to TRBJ2-1; a weak D match, TRBD1 (5 bases). The V end was cut by 1 base, the J end by 4 bases, with 11 bases between. Germline V gives CDR1 SNHLY, CDR2 FYNNEI. This CDR3 is 15 amino acids long. The CDR3 spells CASSEGGKRYNEQFF. The CDR3 DNA follows: TGTGCCAGCAGTGAAGGGGGCAAAAGGTACAATGAGCAGTTCTTC.

The V and J genes are TRBV4-1 and TRBJ2-7, with D unresolved. Trimming cost V 0 bases and J 1 base, with 13 bases left between them. CDR3 length: 16 amino acids. CDR1 and CDR2 from the germline V gene are MGHRA and YSYEKL. CDR3 protein: CASSQDRQISSYEQYF. The CDR3 region has the DNA TGCGCCAGCAGCCAAGATAGGCAGATCTCGTCCTACGAGCAGTACTTC.

In DNA, the CDR3 is TGTGCCAGCAGCGCTTACACCGGGGAGCTGTTTTTT. Translating it yields CASSAYTGELFF. The chain employs TRBV5-6 and TRBJ2-2; D unclear. CDR1 is SGHDT and CDR2 is YYEEEE in the germline V gene. This CDR3 is 12 amino acids long. Deletions cut 4 bases from V and 3 bases from J, with 4 bases between.

As to this clone: Other DNA sequences in the same sample also yield this CDR3. The chain carries TRBV27 and TRBJ2-7, with 7 bases matching TRBD2. CDR1 is MNHEY and CDR2 is SMNVEV in the germline V gene (reference sequence). The CDR3 is 12 residues long. Unmatched junction bases numbered 2, after V lost 6 bases and J lost 3 bases. CDR3 residues: CASSPSGYEQYF. In DNA, the CDR3 is TGTGCCAGCAGCCCTAGCGGCTACGAGCAGTACTTC.

V and J are TRBV4-1 and TRBJ2-3; D gene ambiguous. The CDR3 has 16 amino acids. With 0 bases removed from V and 2 bases from J, the gap between germline ends came to 12 bases. Germline CDR1 MGHRA, CDR2 YSYEKL. The CDR3 here is CASSQEDGFNTDTQYF. The CDR3 DNA is TGCGCCAGCAGCCAAGAGGACGGGTTTAACACAGATACGCAGTATTTT.

J is TRBJ2-3 and V is TRBV28; TRBD2 agrees at 11 bases. V gave up 5 bases and J gave up 7 bases; unmatched junction bases: 8. Germline V gene lookup returns CDR1 MDHEN and CDR2 SYDVKM. The length of the CDR3 is 15 residues. CDR3 in DNA: TGTGCCAGCAGTCCCCGGGCTAGCGGGAGGTATACGCAGTATTTT. Translated, it gives CASSPRASGRYTQYF.